This passage covers 18 T cell receptor beta chains from one sample sequenced in a study of T cell responses to AZD1222 COVID-19 vaccine. Sequencing used immunoSEQ multiplex PCR; TCRdb keeps in-frame clones, though not all of them. The table has over 45,000 clones, roughly 90% seen once. The sequencing here drew on peripheral blood, taken on day 0 of AZD1222 vaccination. Every receptor here comes from an adult in good health.

The CDR3: CATSDSRTANPNGYTF. CDR3 sequence (DNA): TGTGCCACCAGTGATTCGCGGACAGCCAACCCCAATGGCTACACCTTC. This chain uses TRBV24-1 with TRBJ1-2, with D tentatively TRBD1 (6 bases). Germline V CDR1 and CDR2: KGHDR, SFDVKD. The CDR3 contains 16 residues. Trimming removed 2 bases from V and 6 bases from J, with 18 bases in between.

The genes are TRBV3-1 (or the pseudogene TRBV3-2) and TRBJ2-1; TRBD2 matches at 9 bases. Trimming removed 0 bases from V and 5 bases from J; junction bases left unmatched: 8. The CDR3 is 17 residues long. CDR1 is LGHDT, CDR2 YNNKEL, per germline (reference sequence). CDR3 amino acids: CASSQDFGGRANNEQFF. The CDR3 DNA follows: TGTGCCAGCAGCCAAGATTTTGGCGGGAGGGCCAACAATGAGCAGTTCTTC.

This chain links TRBV5-1 with TRBJ1-3, with D maybe TRBD1 (6 bases). CDR3 length equals 15 residues. The V gene lost 4 bases and the J gene lost 4 bases, with 15 bases spanning the gap. CDR1 is SGHRS and CDR2 is YFSETQ in the germline V gene. This CDR3 reads CASSARGDFGNTIYF. DNA of the CDR3: TGCGCCAGCAGCGCCAGGGGAGATTTCGGAAACACCATATATTTT.

The chain has TRBV2 and TRBJ1-5, with D possibly being TRBD1 (6 bases). The CDR3 is 15 amino acids. V dropped 7 bases and J dropped 6 bases, with 19 bases sitting between them. Germline assignment: CDR1 SNHLY and CDR2 FYNNEI. The CDR3 nucleotides are TGTGCCAGCACCCCCCCCGGGGGGGGCGCTCAGCCCCAGCATTTT. As protein: CASTPPGGGAQPQHF.

The rearrangement joins TRBV7-9 to TRBJ2-6; weak D call: TRBD1 (6 bases). CDR1 SEHNR and CDR2 FQNEAQ come from the germline V gene (reference sequence). The CDR3 has 17 residues. With 4 bases removed from V and 0 bases from J, the gap between germline ends came to 13 bases. This chain's CDR3 is CASSSLQGNSGANVLTF. CDR3 nucleotides: TGTGCCAGCAGCTCCCTCCAGGGGAACTCTGGGGCCAACGTCCTGACTTTC.

The chain recombines TRBV21-1 with TRBJ2-3. TRBV21-1 is reported as a pseudogene. The CDR3 consists of 15 residues. The CDR3 nucleotides read TGTGCCAGCAGCAAAGTAGGCAGCAGCACAGATACGCAGTATTTT. This codes for CASSKVGSSTDTQYF.

J is TRBJ2-2 and V is TRBV27, with D unresolved. The CDR3 runs to 16 residues. The V gene lost 2 bases and the J gene lost 6 bases, with 16 bases spanning the gap. Germline CDR1 reads MNHEY; CDR2 reads SMNVEV (reference sequence). CDR3 residues: CASSLVGFSRPGELFF. CDR3 in DNA: TGTGCCAGCAGTTTAGTGGGTTTCTCGCGTCCCGGGGAGCTGTTTTTT.

The chain recombines TRBV6-5 with TRBJ1-6; D is uncertain. Trimming stripped 2 bases from V and 3 bases from J, with 8 bases between. Germline values: CDR1 MNHEY, CDR2 SVGAGI. CDR3 size: 15 residues. The CDR3 reads CASSYTENYNSPLHF. CDR3 bases: TGTGCCAGCAGTTACACAGAAAACTATAATTCACCCCTCCACTTT.

The chain joins TRBV11-2 to TRBJ1-4, with unresolved D. CDR3 length: 14 amino acids. Germline CDR1 reads SGHAT; CDR2 reads FQNNGV. The V and J ends lost 3 bases and 4 bases respectively, with 9 bases between them. In DNA, the CDR3 is TGTGCCAGCAGCTTGGCAGCCTTTAATGAAAAACTGTTTTTT. This encodes CASSLAAFNEKLFF.

This rearrangement joins TRBV7-9 to TRBJ1-4; D is possibly TRBD1 (6 bases). The CDR3 is made up of 15 amino acids. Per the germline V gene, CDR1 is SEHNR and CDR2 is FQNEAQ (reference sequence). V gave up 5 bases and J gave up 6 bases, with 16 bases separating them. CDR3 DNA sequence: TGTGCCAGCAGCCTAGGGGGGGCTAAGGATGAAAAACTGTTTTTT. The encoded protein is CASSLGGAKDEKLFF.

This rearrangement joins TRBV7-8 to TRBJ2-1; 10 nucleotides align to TRBD2. Unmatched junction bases numbered 7, after V lost 6 bases and J lost 2 bases. Germline V gene sequence: CDR1 SGHVS, CDR2 FQNEAQ. The CDR3 length is 16 residues. CDR3 nucleotides: TGTGCCAGCAGGCAAAGCGGGAGGGGCGCCTACAATGAGCAGTTCTTC. Encoded protein: CASRQSGRGAYNEQFF. Looking up the rest from reference TRBV7-8 and TRBJ2-1 gives the full variable domain: GAGVSQSPRYKVAKRGQDVALRCDPISGHVSLFWYQQALGQGPEFLTYFQNEAQLDKSGLPSDRFFAERPEGSVSTLKIQRTQQEDSAVYLCASRQSGRGAYNEQFFGPGTRLTVL.

The chain couples TRBV7-3 to TRBJ1-5; tentatively, D is TRBD1 (6 bases). The V gene lost 3 bases and the J gene lost 3 bases, with 12 bases spanning the gap. This CDR3 is 15 amino acids long. Per germline, CDR1 SGHTA and CDR2 FQGTGA. CDR3 sequence reads: CASSFGQRDNQPQHF. CDR3 nucleotides: TGTGCCAGCAGCTTCGGACAGAGAGACAATCAGCCCCAGCATTTT.

CDR3 sequence: CASSPLPRGLNYGYTF. CDR3 sequence (DNA): TGTGCCAGCTCACCCCTCCCCAGGGGACTAAACTATGGCTACACCTTC. J is TRBJ1-2 and V is TRBV18, with a weak D call TRBD1 (6 bases). Deletions cut 3 bases from V and 2 bases from J, with 16 bases between. The germline V gene encodes CDR1 KGHSH and CDR2 LQKENI. This CDR3 contains 16 residues.

The J gene is TRBJ2-7, the V gene TRBV4-2, with 12 bases lining up with TRBD2. The CDR3 consists of 15 residues. With V trimmed by 4 bases and J by 5 bases, 6 bases remained unmatched. Germline loops: CDR1 LGHNA, CDR2 YNFKEQ. The DNA for the CDR3 is TGTGCCAGCAGCCCCCTAGCGGGAGGGCCCAACGAGCAGTACTTC. It translates to CASSPLAGGPNEQYF.

The chain has TRBV2 and TRBJ2-7; D ambiguous. Germline V gene sequence: CDR1 SNHLY, CDR2 FYNNEI. CDR3 length: 13 residues. V was clipped by 8 bases and J by 7 bases, with 18 bases between them. CDR3 region: CASDPGPWDEQYF. CDR3 nucleotide sequence: TGTGCCAGCGACCCGGGCCCTTGGGATGAGCAGTACTTC.

The V call is TRBV6-1, the J call TRBJ1-2; weak D call: TRBD1 (5 bases). CDR1 MNHNS and CDR2 SASEGT come from the germline V gene. Trimming removed 6 bases at V and 6 bases at J, with 14 bases between. This CDR3 has 13 residues. The CDR3 sequence is CASSDPRGNGYTF. The CDR3 nucleotides read TGTGCCAGCAGCGACCCACGGGGGAATGGCTACACCTTC.

The V and J genes are TRBV6-1 and TRBJ1-5, with a possible D match to TRBD1 (5 bases). V was clipped by 2 bases and J by 4 bases, with 15 bases between them. Germline V gene lookup returns CDR1 MNHNS and CDR2 SASEGT. There are 16 residues in the CDR3. The CDR3: CASSENPGSRNQPQHF. CDR3 nucleotides: TGTGCCAGCAGTGAAAATCCAGGGTCCCGTAATCAGCCCCAGCATTTT.

V and J are TRBV19 and TRBJ2-2, with 13 bases matching TRBD2. The CDR3 length is 18 residues. CDR1 and CDR2 (germline): LNHDA, SQIVND (reference sequence). Trimming cost V 3 bases and J 4 bases; bases outside gene matches: 8. This CDR3 reads CASSMSPLAGGPTGELFF. In DNA form, the CDR3 reads TGTGCCAGTAGTATGTCCCCACTAGCGGGAGGGCCCACCGGGGAGCTGTTTTTT. The full variable domain, in which reference TRBV19 and TRBJ2-2 provide the parts outside the CDR3, is DGGITQSPKYLFRKEGQNVTLSCEQNLNHDAMYWYRQDPGQGLRLIYYSQIVNDFQKGDIAEGYSVSREKKESFPLTVTSAQKNPTAFYLCASSMSPLAGGPTGELFFGEGSRLTVL.